This record covers a single TCR beta chain. No antigen is known for it. No base-level quality is on record; no much larger clone is a single base apart. The sample comes from a study of blood T cell repertoires in COVID-19 (dated by TCRdb to 2020 to 2021). Background for the entire study: Samples covering the acute and convalescent phases of COVID-19 were provided by collaborators in the United States, Italy and Spain. The material from the prospective study consisted of cDNA or gDNA derived from T cells, B-cell-depleted T cells, or PBMCs. The dataset comprised deeply sampled blood TCRbeta repertoires from subjects exposed to, actively infected with, or recovered from COVID-19. A freely available public database, intended as a resource for researchers studying the immune response to SARS-CoV-2, is where the repertoires were released. Samples were obtained from the ongoing ImmuneRACE study (first 160 participants) and from about 1,300 subjects provided by 6 global collaborators. A de-identified subject ID, COVID-19 status, age in years and sex were almost always included in the sample metadata. Where available, HLA class I and class II types were obtained from metadata supplied by the sample provider rather than from assay-based typing. Study-level results and caveats: How much clinical and demographic metadata was included differed by source and by participant, and the metadata was provided uncurated.

Participants in the prospective study were aged about 18 to 100 years, lived in 20 to 30 United States geographic areas, and enrolled through a virtual design. Cohort assignment in the prospective study relied on participant-reported clinical history from a screening survey and a study questionnaire. ImmuneRACE Cohort 3 recovered participants were defined by two consecutive negative NP/OP PCR tests, healthcare professional clearance, or symptom resolution. Mobile phlebotomists in the prospective study collected whole blood, serum and a nasopharyngeal or oropharyngeal swab from every participant. Prospective study participants could optionally give additional blood draws and questionnaires over an approximately two-month period. Before DNA extraction, prospective study blood samples were shipped either frozen or at room temperature. Via the germline V gene, CDR1 is KGHSH and CDR2 LQKENI. The trim is 1 base for V and 5 bases for J, with a gap of 11 bases between the germline ends. The CDR3 contains 15 residues, cysteine and phenylalanine counted. Of all the DNA, just the CDR3 is kept, 45 bases in frame from base 1.

TCRbeta CDR3 regions were amplified from genomic DNA using the immunoSEQ Assay, a bias-controlled multiplex PCR. The study's processing was this. The number of nucleated cells in each sample was estimated from the amplification of reference gene primers within the assay. To quantify the absolute abundance of each unique TCRbeta CDR3 rearrangement, sequence reads were collapsed and filtered. For each sample, productive Simpson clonality was calculated by taking the square root of Simpson's diversity index across productive rearrangements. TCRdb obtained this table from immuneACCESS and retained in-frame rearrangements with V and J assigned. These tables miss some clones; where compared with another copy, unresolved V genes account for less than half of the shortfall, and the remainder is unexplained. That table gives V, J and clone size, and the DNA gave D and trimming. A total of 300,000 or so clones appear in this sample, more than 90% of them only once. The ten largest clones capture 2% to 3% of the sample.

The source is a man in his fifties or sixties who had recovered from COVID-19. The sequenced material came from PBMCs or T cells enriched from blood (not recorded which). The chain was built from TRBV18 and TRBJ1-4; the D gene is not confidently resolved. DNA sequence: TGTGCCAGCTCACCACAAAGGGAGGAGAATGAAAAACTGTTTTTT. This yields the protein CASSPQREENEKLFF.